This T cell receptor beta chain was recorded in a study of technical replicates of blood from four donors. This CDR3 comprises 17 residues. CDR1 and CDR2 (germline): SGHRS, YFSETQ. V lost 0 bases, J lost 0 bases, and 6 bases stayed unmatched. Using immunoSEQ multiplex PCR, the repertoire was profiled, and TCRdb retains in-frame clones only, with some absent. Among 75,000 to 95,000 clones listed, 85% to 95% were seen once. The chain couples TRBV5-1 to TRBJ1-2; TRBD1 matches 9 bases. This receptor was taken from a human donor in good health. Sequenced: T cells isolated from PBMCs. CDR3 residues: CASSLGDRVLTNYGYTF. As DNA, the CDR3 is TGCGCCAGCAGCTTGGGGGACAGGGTCCTAACTAACTATGGCTACACCTTC.